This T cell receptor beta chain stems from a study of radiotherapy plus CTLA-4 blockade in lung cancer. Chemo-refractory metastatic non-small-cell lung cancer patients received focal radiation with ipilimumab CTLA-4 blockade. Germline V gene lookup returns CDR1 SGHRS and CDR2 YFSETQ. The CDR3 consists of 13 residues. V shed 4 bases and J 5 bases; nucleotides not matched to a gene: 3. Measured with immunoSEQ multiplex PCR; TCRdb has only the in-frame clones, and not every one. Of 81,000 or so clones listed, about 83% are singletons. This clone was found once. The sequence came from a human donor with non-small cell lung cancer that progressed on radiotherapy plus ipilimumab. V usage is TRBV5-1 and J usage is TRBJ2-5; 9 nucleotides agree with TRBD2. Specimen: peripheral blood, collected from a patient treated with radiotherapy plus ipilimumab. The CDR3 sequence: CASSRTSAETQYF. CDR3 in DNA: TGCGCCAGCAGCCGGACTAGCGCGGAGACCCAGTACTTC.